This entry is about one T cell receptor beta chain. Its cognate antigen is unknown. The sample comes from a study of cytomegalovirus exposure and HLA in healthy donors. Study-wide background: Sequencing of about 179 million T cells in an earlier analysis found under 120 million unique TCR beta sequences. The study's findings and limits: Reportedly, a later analysis found an Asian-associated ancestry cluster had fewer N-insertions than the roughly 700-donor mean. In a later analysis, approximately 15,000 TCR beta sequences were associated with HLA alleles at 0.05 false discovery rate.

Germline lookup yields CDR1 LNHDA and CDR2 SQIVND (reference sequence). CDR3 length equals 15 residues. The germline V and J ends were trimmed by 5 bases and 2 bases, with 13 bases remaining between them. Nominal health characterized the donors when sampled, though unrecorded immune exposures were likely. In the PCR, 60 Vbeta and 13 Jbeta primers were used. Sequencing was performed with immunoSEQ multiplex PCR; in TCRdb, only in-frame clones are kept and a portion is missing. This table holds approximately 50,000 clones, around 81% found once. V is TRBV19 and J is TRBJ1-5; unclear D gene. The sample consisted of PBMCs. This TCR came from a young man in good health and CMV-seropositive. The CDR3 DNA reads TGTGCCAGTAGTTCCTCCCTATACGGCAATCAGCCCCAGCATTTT. Its protein is CASSSSLYGNQPQHF.